This TCR beta chain was documented in a study of shared clonotypes between healthy human individuals (dated by TCRdb to the early 2020s). General notes on the study: Two women and three men aged 18 to 49 years were included in the cohort. For each donor, CD4 naive and CD4 memory were each run on three plates, CD8 naive on two plates, and CD8 memory on one plate. The study deeply sequenced blood TCR repertoires of about five healthy adults to estimate repertoire size and the extent of clonotype sharing between individuals. Between about 0.94 and 8.9 billion PBMCs per donor were obtained by leukapheresis. Different laboratories and diverse techniques were used to prepare libraries and sequence TCR repertoires, to increase sequencing depth and limit assay-specific biases.

The paper's findings and limits, for the study overall: Across a handful of donors, about 5.2% of naive CD4, approximately 3.6% of naive CD8, under 2.5% of memory CD4, and roughly 0.41% of memory CD8 clonotypes were shared. Sampling was restricted to blood, and TCR repertoires in tissue are likely to differ from TCR repertoires in blood. Rarefaction of sorted-subset datasets indicated incomplete sequencing despite the large sequencing depth. Estimated clonotype richness was generally larger for naive than for memory subsets. Clonotypes shared by all four sorted-subset donors showed higher generation probabilities than non-shared clonotypes. Based on pairwise subsampling, the degree of clonotype sharing among donors was expected to be affected by sequencing depth. Because the study included a small number of donors, the genetic and exposure-history diversity represented was limited.

CD8 naive samples were obtained by positive selection for CCR7 among CD45RO-negative cells, yielding a CD45RA+CCR7+ population from which TemRA cells were excluded. The donors were healthy, HIV-negative adults with no recently reported acute infections or vaccinations. All donors were Caucasian adults living in Nashville, Tennessee, USA. After blood collection by leukapheresis, PBMCs were isolated using Ficoll-Histopaque density gradient centrifugation and then cryopreserved in the vapor phase of liquid nitrogen. Analytical flow cytometry was used to check the purity and quantity of each magnetically sorted T cell population. From each sorted fraction, genomic DNA was isolated and quantified by UV absorbance on a Nanodrop 2000c. From its cysteine to its phenylalanine, the CDR3 spans 16 amino acids. Only the CDR3 part of the read is kept: 48 bases, read in frame from the first base. From the germline V gene, CDR1 is SGHDN and CDR2 is FVKESK. V and J are truncated by 4 bases and 5 bases respectively, leaving an intervening sequence of 20 bases.

This clone was observed once. Its antigen remains undetermined. Base qualities were left out, and no much larger clone turns up one base away. TCR CDR3 regions were amplified from genomic DNA by multiplex PCR using the deep immunoSEQ assay. Extracted genomic DNA from each cell subset was distributed evenly across all wells of several immunoSEQ 96-well plates, and each plate was treated as a replicate. For sorted subsets, approximately 200 ng of genomic DNA, equivalent to 25,000 to 35,000 T cell genomes, went into each replicate PCR. Purified libraries were quantified with a Qubit 3.0 fluorometer, sized on a Bioanalyzer 2100, and re-quantified with the KAPA Library Quantification kit. Every immunoSEQ 96-well plate was sequenced on a dedicated single-read 150-cycle Illumina NextSeq 550 flow cell. Regarding the original processing steps: The immunoSEQ output contained only junctional sequences without quality scores, so filtering could not match that applied to full-length reads. Sequences were annotated with PyIR, a Python wrapper for IgBLAST v1.9, using IMGT germline references to assign V/J genes and CDR3. Reads with weak V/J assignments (E-value above 1e-6), missing CDR3, stop codons, out-of-frame junctions, or ambiguous translated residues were removed. A V3J clonotype was defined by an identical inferred V gene, J gene, and CDR3 amino acid sequence. To compute the percentage overlap between repertoires, the number of shared unique clonotypes was divided by the size of the smaller repertoire. RTK rarefaction, the Chao1 estimator, and Recon v2.1 estimates of unobserved clonotypes were used to assess repertoire richness. OLGA was used to compute generation probabilities for all TCRbeta clonotypes that the gDNA method yielded from a handful of donors. What TCRdb holds here is the immuneACCESS table cut down to in-frame rearrangements. Part of the clones is not present; checked against another copy, under half of the missing clones reflect an unresolved V gene, and the others are unexplained. That table supplies the V and J calls and clone size; D and trimming were determined from the DNA. This sample holds approximately 2,200,000 clones; 90% to 95% were observed only once. More than 1.5% of the sample is taken by the ten largest.

Input material: naive CD8+ T cells from PBMCs. The cell subset or site label on this specimen signifies: CD45RA+CCR7+. The V gene is TRBV14 and the J gene is TRBJ2-5; the D gene is unclear. The receptor comes from a man in his late teens or twenties in good health. Some clones in this sample may be carry-over from other donors' samples. The CDR3 has the sequence CASSPSGRAARETQYF. The sequenced DNA: TGTGCCAGCAGCCCCTCCGGACGGGCCGCCCGGGAGACCCAGTACTTC.